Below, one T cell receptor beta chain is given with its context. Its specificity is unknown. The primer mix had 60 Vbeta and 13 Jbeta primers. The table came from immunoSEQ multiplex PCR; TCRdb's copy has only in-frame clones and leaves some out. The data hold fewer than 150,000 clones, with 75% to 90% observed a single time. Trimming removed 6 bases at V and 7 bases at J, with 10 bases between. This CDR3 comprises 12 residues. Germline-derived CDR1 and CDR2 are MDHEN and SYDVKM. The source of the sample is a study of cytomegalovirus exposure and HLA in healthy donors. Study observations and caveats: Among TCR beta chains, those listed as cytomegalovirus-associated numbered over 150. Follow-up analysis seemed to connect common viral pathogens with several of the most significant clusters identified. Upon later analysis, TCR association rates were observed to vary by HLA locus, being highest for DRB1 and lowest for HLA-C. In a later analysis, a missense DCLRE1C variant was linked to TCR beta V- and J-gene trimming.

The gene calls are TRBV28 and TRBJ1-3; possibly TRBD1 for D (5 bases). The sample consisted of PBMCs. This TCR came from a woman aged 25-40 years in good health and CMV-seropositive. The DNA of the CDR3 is TGTGCCAGCAGCTCAGGGTCTAACACCATATATTTT. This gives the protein CASSSGSNTIYF.